Presented here are 17 T cell receptor beta chains from one specimen sequenced in a study of T-cell reconstitution after alpha-beta-depleted transplantation in children. Unique molecular identifiers were incorporated during preparation of the TCRbeta library. TCRdb called the PCR reads again in MiXCR, with one record for every CDR3 protein. The repertoire includes roughly 190,000 distinct CDR3 sequences, 13% to 15% of them detected once, and 13% sits in the top ten. This specimen consisted of PBMCs from the stem cell graft donor, obtained from the stem cell graft. The receptors derive from a human donor who donated a stem cell graft to a child with acute lymphoblastic leukemia.

This clonotype has a handful of counts. The chain recombines TRBV6-5 with TRBJ1-5, with 7 nucleotides matching TRBD1. Germline assignment: CDR1 MNHEY and CDR2 SVGAGI. Trimming at V came to 4 bases and at J to 4 bases, leaving 7 bases not matched to a gene. The length of the CDR3 is 15 residues. CDR3 DNA sequence: TGTGCCAGCAGTTCCCCCGGGACAGCAAATCAGCCCCAGCATTTT. Its protein product is CASSSPGTANQPQHF.

This clonotype was counted many times. The chain couples TRBV29-1 to TRBJ1-1; a possible D gene is TRBD1 (6 bases). CDR3 length equals 11 residues. The germline V gene has CDR1 SQVTM and CDR2 ANQGSEA. V lost 7 bases to trimming and J lost 10 bases, with 16 bases between them. The CDR3 sequence: CSGEQGRGAFF. CDR3 coding DNA: TGCAGCGGGGAACAGGGACGAGGAGCTTTCTTT.

This clonotype was detected only a few times. A much larger clonotype is one base distant, so this may be a read error. The chain has TRBV29-1 and TRBJ2-1; TRBD1 is a possible D gene (5 bases). Germline V gene sequence: CDR1 SQVTM, CDR2 ANQGSEA. V lost 4 bases and J 2 bases, leaving 15 bases between the germline ends. This CDR3 region has 15 residues. The CDR3 reads CSVVPTVRTYNEQFF. DNA for the CDR3: TGCAGCGTTGTTCCGACAGTGCGCACCTACAATGAGCAGTTCTTC.

This chain links TRBV20-1 with TRBJ2-1; 8 bases fit TRBD2. Germline V lookup: CDR1 DFQATT, CDR2 SNEGSKA (reference sequence). This CDR3 contains 16 residues. J was trimmed by 4 bases and V by 3 bases; bases with no gene match: 11. CDR3 sequence (DNA): TGCAGTGCTAGTGTCCCCTTCGCGGGGGGATACAATGAGCAGTTCTTC. Translation gives CSASVPFAGGYNEQFF.

This clonotype appeared a few times. The genes are TRBV5-1 and TRBJ1-1, with TRBD1 matching over 9 bases. Germline V gene lookup returns CDR1 SGHRS and CDR2 YFSETQ. The junction had 12 bases not matched to a gene; V was cut back by 9 bases and J by 3 bases. The CDR3 runs to 15 residues. CDR3 bases: TGCGCCACCCAACCAACAGGGGGCATGTACACTGAAGCTTTCTTT. This encodes CATQPTGGMYTEAFF.

This clonotype was observed a handful of times. The chain joins TRBV6-1 to TRBJ2-1; 9 positions match TRBD2. The CDR3 runs 15 residues. Germline loops: CDR1 MNHNS, CDR2 SASEGT. Germline trimming cut 6 bases from V and 2 bases from J; bases unmatched to any gene: 5. The CDR3: CASRSGRQPYNEQFF. CDR3 sequence (DNA): TGTGCCAGCAGGAGCGGGAGGCAACCCTACAATGAGCAGTTCTTC.

As regards this clonotype: This may arise from a read error, as a much more abundant clone is one base away. The gene calls are TRBV4-1 and TRBJ1-2; D call uncertain. Germline CDR1 is MGHRA and CDR2 is YSYEKL. The CDR3 covers 13 residues. In nucleotides, the CDR3 is TGCGCCAGCAGCCAAGGTAGGCCAGTTGGCGACACCTTC. Translation gives CASSQGRPVGDTF.

This clonotype was observed at least ten times. V and J are TRBV9 and TRBJ1-1; D gene ambiguous. CDR1 SGDLS and CDR2 YYNGEE come from the germline V gene. Trimming took off 0 bases at V and 2 bases at J, with 8 bases between the two ends. The CDR3 consists of 14 residues. The CDR3 DNA sequence: TGTGCCAGCAGCGTAGATCTTCAAAACACTGAAGCTTTCTTT. The encoded protein is CASSVDLQNTEAFF.

This clonotype was picked up many times. The chain combines TRBV9 with TRBJ2-4; tentative D call: TRBD1 (5 bases). The germline V gene has CDR1 SGDLS and CDR2 YYNGEE. Trimming removed 3 bases from V and 1 base from J, with 11 bases in between. CDR3 length equals 15 residues. CDR3 nucleotide sequence: TGTGCCAGCAGCGGTGGGGCGAGTGCCAAAAACATTCAGTACTTC. Its translation: CASSGGASAKNIQYF.

The gene calls are TRBV30 and TRBJ2-1; 7 nucleotides line up with TRBD2. CDR1 GTSNPN and CDR2 SVGIG come from the germline V gene (reference sequence). This CDR3 is 14 amino acids long. The junction had 4 bases not matched to a gene; V was cut back by 4 bases and J by 1 base. DNA for the CDR3: TGTGCCTGGAAAGCGGGAACATCCTACAATGAGCAGTTCTTC. Encoded protein: CAWKAGTSYNEQFF.

The table lists this clonotype with many counts. This rearrangement joins TRBV29-1 to TRBJ2-5; possible D gene TRBD2, 5 bases. Deletions cut 7 bases from V and 5 bases from J, with 14 bases between. CDR1 and CDR2 (germline): SQVTM, ANQGSEA. The CDR3 contains 12 residues. The CDR3 bases are TGCAGCGCCGCGGCTGGGGAGGAGACCCAGTACTTC. Its protein product is CSAAAGEETQYF.

This rearrangement joins TRBV11-2 to TRBJ2-7; D is perhaps TRBD1 (5 bases). The V end was cut by 10 bases, the J end by 2 bases, with 18 bases between. CDR3 length: 14 residues. The V gene's germline CDR1 is SGHAT and CDR2 FQNNGV. The CDR3 region has the DNA TGTGCCACCACCGTGGGGCGAACAACCTACGAGCAGTACTTC. Protein sequence: CATTVGRTTYEQYF.

In its sample, this clonotype was seen many times. J is TRBJ2-5 and V is TRBV12-3 or TRBV12-4; D is perhaps TRBD2 (5 bases). V lost 3 bases and J lost 1, with 12 bases in between. The CDR3 sequence is 15 residues long. This CDR3 is CASSFGVVPQETQYF. In DNA form, the CDR3 reads TGTGCCAGCAGTTTCGGGGTAGTACCCCAAGAGACCCAGTACTTC.

This clonotype was found a few times. This chain uses TRBV20-1 with TRBJ1-2; D perhaps matches TRBD1 (5 bases). The CDR3 spans 12 residues. From germline, CDR1 is DFQATT and CDR2 SNEGSKA (reference sequence). V lost 6 bases, J lost 6 bases, and 14 bases lay in between. The CDR3 nucleotides are TGCAGTGCCATTCGCGGAGGGGATGGCTACACCTTC. This codes for CSAIRGGDGYTF.

The rearrangement joins TRBV11-2 to TRBJ2-1, with a tentative D call TRBD2 (7 bases). V was clipped by 1 base and J by 10 bases, with 17 bases between them. The CDR3 contains 15 residues. The germline gives CDR1 SGHAT, CDR2 FQNNGV. This CDR3 is CASSLGGGGGREQFF. Written as DNA, the CDR3 is TGTGCCAGCAGCTTAGGCGGAGGGGGAGGGAGGGAGCAGTTCTTC. Full variable domain (outside the CDR3, taken from reference TRBV11-2 and TRBJ2-1): EAGVAQSPRYKIIEKRQSVAFWCNPISGHATLYWYQQILGQGPKLLIQFQNNGVVDDSQLPKDRFSAERLKGVDSTLKIQPAKLEDSAVYLCASSLGGGGGREQFFGPGTRLTVL.

This clonotype was recorded many times. This chain uses TRBV5-1 with TRBJ1-2; D ambiguous. The germline V gene encodes CDR1 SGHRS and CDR2 YFSETQ. V was cut by 2 bases and J by 4 bases, with 9 bases left in between. This CDR3 has 13 residues. CDR3 loop: CASSFQESYGYTF. The CDR3, as DNA: TGCGCCAGCAGCTTTCAGGAGAGCTATGGCTACACCTTC.

In its sample, this clonotype was seen many times. The rearrangement uses TRBV5-1 and TRBJ2-7, with a possible D match to TRBD2 (6 bases). V gave up 7 bases and J gave up 3 bases, with 14 bases separating them. The length of the CDR3 is 13 residues. The germline CDR1 and CDR2 sequences are SGHRS and YFSETQ. CDR3 loop: CASQREEHYEQYF. The CDR3 nucleotides are TGCGCCAGCCAGAGGGAGGAACACTACGAGCAGTACTTC.